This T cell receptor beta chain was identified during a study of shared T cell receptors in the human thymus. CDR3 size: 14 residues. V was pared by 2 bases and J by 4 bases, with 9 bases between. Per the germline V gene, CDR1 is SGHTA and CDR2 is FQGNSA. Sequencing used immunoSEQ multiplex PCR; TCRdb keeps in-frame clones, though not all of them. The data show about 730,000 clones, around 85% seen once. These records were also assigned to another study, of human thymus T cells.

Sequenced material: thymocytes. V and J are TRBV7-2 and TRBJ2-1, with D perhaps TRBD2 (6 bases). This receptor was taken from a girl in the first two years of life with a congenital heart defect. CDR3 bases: TGTGCCAGCAGCTTACCCCGGGGGTACAATGAGCAGTTCTTC. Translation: CASSLPRGYNEQFF.